These T cell receptor beta chains were read from a single sample in a study of CD8 T cells in ankylosing spondylitis. Each CDR3 protein is one row after TCRdb ran MiXCR on the 5' RACE reads. The top ten hold roughly 0.51% of the sample, which has some 840,000 distinct CDR3 sequences, roughly 10% seen once. The sequencing sample was made of blood, either unsorted or a sorted T cell fraction (not recorded which). The receptors come from a male donor with ankylosing spondylitis. Both conserved end residues are part of each CDR3. A D gene is named only where the DNA matches it firmly. Clone sizes are given selectively: once, few, many, or a class where the clone is expanded.

clone_size j_call v_call d_call cdr3_nt cdr3_aa
many TRBJ2-7 TRBV6-2/TRBV6-3 NA TGTGCCATCACTCTCTACGAGCAGTACTTC CAITLYEQYF
few TRBJ1-4 TRBV10-3 TRBD1 TGTGCCATCAGTGTGGGGACAGGGGAAAAACTGTTTTTT CAISVGTGEKLFF
many TRBJ2-7 TRBV20-1 TRBD1 TGCAGTTTCCTAGACAGGGGGTCCTACGAGCAGTACTTC CSFLDRGSYEQYF
many TRBJ2-2 TRBV29-1 NA TGCAGCGTTAATTCCCAGGGAAACACCGGGGAGCTGTTTTTT CSVNSQGNTGELFF
NA TRBJ2-1 TRBV6-1 NA TGTGCCACTTTCCGGAGCGGAGGGGGGAACAATGAGCAGTTCTTC CATFRSGGGNNEQFF
NA TRBJ1-3 TRBV6-6 NA TGTGCCAGCAACCAACAGGGAAACACCATATATTTT CASNQQGNTIYF
few TRBJ2-3 TRBV20-1 NA TGCAGTGCTAGAGAGGGGGAGTCTAGCACAGATACGCAGTATTTT CSAREGESSTDTQYF
few TRBJ2-1 TRBV10-3 TRBD1 TGTGCCATCAGCGATCCGGGACAGGGCACTTACAATGAGCAGTTCTTC CAISDPGQGTYNEQFF
NA TRBJ1-1 TRBV20-1 TRBD1 TGCAGTGCTAGAGGCAGGGGGAGCACTGAAGCTTTCTTT CSARGRGSTEAFF
NA TRBJ2-2 TRBV30 NA TGTGCCTGGAGTGGAAGGAGTTACACCGGGGAGCTGTTTTTT CAWSGRSYTGELFF
few TRBJ1-1 TRBV7-2 NA TGTGCCAGCAGCCCTTCACCGAACACTGAAGCTTTCTTT CASSPSPNTEAFF
NA TRBJ2-3 TRBV7-6 NA TGTGCCAGCAGCTTAACCCCGTCCCTCACAGATACGCAGTATTTT CASSLTPSLTDTQYF
NA TRBJ2-7 TRBV6-1 NA TGTGCCAGCAGCCAAACGGGAATACCATCCTTC CASSQTGIPSF
few TRBJ2-1 TRBV4-3 NA TGCGCCAGCAGCCGCCAGCGGGTGCACAATGAGCAGTTCTTC CASSRQRVHNEQFF
NA TRBJ2-7 TRBV20-1 NA TGCAGTGCGGAAGGACAGCCCTACGAGCAGTACTTC CSAEGQPYEQYF
NA TRBJ2-7 TRBV4-3 NA TGCGCCAGCAGCCAACAATACAGGGACTACGAGCAGTACTTC CASSQQYRDYEQYF
many TRBJ2-1 TRBV29-1 NA TGCAGCGTTGAGGATTCGCGCGACGGTGCCTACAATGAGCAGTTCTTC CSVEDSRDGAYNEQFF
NA TRBJ2-1 TRBV20-1 NA TGCAGTGCTAGTTTGGTGGCCCTCGATGAGCAGTTCTTC CSASLVALDEQFF
few TRBJ1-1 TRBV20-1 NA TGCAGTGCTGGTACACCGAACACTGAAGCTTTCTTT CSAGTPNTEAFF
NA TRBJ2-3 TRBV9 TRBD1 TGTGCCAGCAGCGTATCCGGGACAGGGACAGATACGCAGTATTTT CASSVSGTGTDTQYF
NA TRBJ1-5 TRBV28 NA TGTGCCAGCAGCCGAAAACGGGGAGATCAGCCCCAGCATTTT CASSRKRGDQPQHF
NA TRBJ2-3 TRBV5-1 NA TGCGCCAGCAGAATGCAAGGGAGCACAGATACGCAGTATTTT CASRMQGSTDTQYF
NA TRBJ2-5 TRBV7-9 NA TGTGCCAGCAACGCCAGCGGGTTGGAGACCCAGTACTTC CASNASGLETQYF
many TRBJ1-6 TRBV15 NA TGTGCCACCAGCAGAGATAGGGGAAGGGCACCCCTCCACTTT CATSRDRGRAPLHF
NA TRBJ1-2 TRBV10-3 NA TGTGCCATCGCCGGGAACTATGGCTACACCTTC CAIAGNYGYTF
NA TRBJ1-3 TRBV5-1 NA TGCGCCAGCAGCTTGACGGGGGACTCTGGAAACACCATATATTTT CASSLTGDSGNTIYF
NA TRBJ2-1 TRBV18 NA TGTGCCAGCTCACCACGCCCTACTTCAGGGGGGAATGAGCAGTTCTTC CASSPRPTSGGNEQFF
few TRBJ2-3 TRBV7-2 NA TGTGCCAGCAGCCCCCGAAGCACGGGGGCGCAGTATTTT CASSPRSTGAQYF
few TRBJ1-4 TRBV10-3 NA TGTGCCATCAGCCGGGACATTAATGAAAAACTGTTTTTT CAISRDINEKLFF
many TRBJ1-6 TRBV7-9 TRBD1 TGTGCCAGCAGCCGACAGGGGGAAAGTGGGGATTCACCCCTCCACTTT CASSRQGESGDSPLHF
few TRBJ2-3 TRBV4-2 TRBD2 TGTGCCAGCAGCCAAGCTGGCGGGGGGGACACAGATACGCAGTATTTT CASSQAGGGDTDTQYF
NA TRBJ1-6 TRBV12-3/TRBV12-4 TRBD1 TGTGCCAGCAGTGCCAGGGGGAAAGTGGGGTCACCCCTCCACTTT CASSARGKVGSPLHF
NA TRBJ1-1 TRBV15 NA TGTGCCACCAGCAGAGCATACGAAGAGACTGAAGCTTTCTTT CATSRAYEETEAFF
NA TRBJ2-7 TRBV20-1 NA TGCAGTGCTACAGGGGTACGGGACGAGCAGTACTTC CSATGVRDEQYF
few TRBJ1-1 TRBV7-9 NA TGTGCCAGCAGCTTGCAGGAAGGGACTGAAGCTTTCTTT CASSLQEGTEAFF
many TRBJ1-1 TRBV12-3/TRBV12-4 NA TGTGCCAGTTCCCCACGGCGGATGGCTGAAGCTTTCTTT CASSPRRMAEAFF
NA TRBJ2-3 TRBV20-1 NA TGCAGTGCTATGAGGACAGATACGCAGTATTTT CSAMRTDTQYF
few TRBJ1-5 TRBV20-1 NA TGCAGTGCTAGAGGTTTTAACGACTGGGGGACGAGCAATCAGCCCCAGCATTTT CSARGFNDWGTSNQPQHF
few TRBJ2-3 TRBV29-1 NA TGCAGCGCCGACAGGGGCGGGGGTACGCAGTATTTT CSADRGGGTQYF
NA TRBJ2-7 TRBV20-1 NA TGCAGTGCGATGGACCCCCAGAGCTCCTACGAGCAGTACTTC CSAMDPQSSYEQYF
NA TRBJ2-7 TRBV4-1 NA TGCGCCAGCAGCCAATTTAGTATGAGGGCTAACGCCTACGAGCAGTACTTC CASSQFSMRANAYEQYF
many TRBJ2-7 TRBV20-1 NA TGCAGTGCTAGGCCCTTTGGGACCTACGAGCAGTACTTC CSARPFGTYEQYF
many TRBJ1-5 TRBV5-1 NA TGCGCCAGCAGCTTGGATGGGACTTACAATCAGCCCCAGCATTTT CASSLDGTYNQPQHF
NA TRBJ1-5 TRBV7-9 NA TGTGCCAGCAGCTTAGCGACGGGACCTAGCAATCAGCCCCAGCATTTT CASSLATGPSNQPQHF
many TRBJ2-7 TRBV6-5 TRBD1 TGTGCCAGCAGTTACATCCCGACAGGGGACAGGGGCGAGCAGTACTTC CASSYIPTGDRGEQYF
few TRBJ1-6 TRBV27 NA TGTGCCAGCAGGCTGACGTCGGGTAATTCACCCCTCCACTTT CASRLTSGNSPLHF
few TRBJ1-1 TRBV29-1 TRBD1 TGCAGCGTTGTGAGACAGGGGGGTTCTGAAGCTTTCTTT CSVVRQGGSEAFF
NA TRBJ1-2 TRBV6-2/TRBV6-3 NA TGTGCCAGCAGTTATGGACCTCCCTACGGCTACACCTTC CASSYGPPYGYTF
many TRBJ2-5 TRBV20-1 NA TGCAGTGCTAGGGCCCATCGGGGGATTGAGACCCAGTACTTC CSARAHRGIETQYF
NA TRBJ1-2 TRBV6-1 NA TGTGCCAGCAGTCAAAACGGCAGGGTTGGTGGCTACACCTTC CASSQNGRVGGYTF
NA TRBJ1-1 TRBV12-3/TRBV12-4 NA TGTGCCAGTGGTCAAGGGGGTAAGGCTGAAGCTTTCTTT CASGQGGKAEAFF
few TRBJ2-5 TRBV12-3/TRBV12-4 TRBD1 TGTGCCAGCAGTCCCAGACAGGGAAGGCCCCAGTACTTC CASSPRQGRPQYF
few TRBJ2-1 TRBV6-5 TRBD1 TGTGCCAGCAGTTACTCGCTAGGGACAGGGAGGCACAATGAGCAGTTCTTC CASSYSLGTGRHNEQFF
NA TRBJ2-7 TRBV4-3 NA TGCGCCAGCAGCTATAGCCGGGTTTCCTCCTACGAGCAGTACTTC CASSYSRVSSYEQYF
few TRBJ2-2 TRBV7-2 TRBD1 TGTGCCAGCAGTTTACTTCAGGGGGCCTTCGGGGAGCTGTTTTTT CASSLLQGAFGELFF
NA TRBJ2-1 TRBV5-5 NA TGTGCCAGCAGCCCGTATGGCCTTCCGGAGCAGTTCTTC CASSPYGLPEQFF
few TRBJ1-1 TRBV7-9 NA TGTGCCAGCAAGCACAGAGGTTTGAACACTGAAGCTTTCTTT CASKHRGLNTEAFF